This passage covers 32 T cell receptor beta chains from one sample sequenced in a study of blood T cell repertoires in COVID-19. Sequenced by immunoSEQ multiplex PCR; TCRdb stores in-frame clones only, minus some. Of around 100,000 clones listed, about 80% are singletons. Sequencing was performed on peripheral blood. These TCRs come from a woman in her thirties or forties with acute or convalescent COVID-19.

The sample holds one count of this clone. The chain is built from TRBV29-1 and TRBJ2-1; D is perhaps TRBD1 (5 bases). CDR1 and CDR2 from the germline V gene are SQVTM and ANQGSEA. Trimming shortened V by 4 bases and J by 0 bases, and 10 bases separated the two germline ends. CDR3 length: 14 amino acids. In DNA, the CDR3 is TGCAGCGTTGTACAGGTGAGCTCCTACAATGAGCAGTTCTTC. Translated, it gives CSVVQVSSYNEQFF.

The V call is TRBV12-3 or TRBV12-4, the J call TRBJ2-3; the D gene is possibly TRBD1 (5 bases). Trimming stripped 2 bases from V and 7 bases from J, with 7 bases between. This CDR3 region has 12 residues. The CDR3, as DNA: TGTGCCAGCAGTTTACAGGGAAATACGCAGTATTTT. This translates into CASSLQGNTQYF.

The chain carries TRBV2 and TRBJ1-1; D not certain. The CDR3 covers 13 residues. Germline V gene lookup returns CDR1 SNHLY and CDR2 FYNNEI. V was cut by 4 bases and J by 1 base, with 7 bases left in between. The CDR3 is CASSGQQNTEAFF. The CDR3 DNA follows: TGTGCCAGCAGTGGGCAACAGAACACTGAAGCTTTCTTT.

This chain links TRBV6-5 with TRBJ1-2, with 8 positions matching TRBD1. Trimming took 4 bases from V and 3 from J; bases not matched to a gene: 4. Germline CDR1 and CDR2: MNHEY and SVGAGI. This CDR3 is built from 14 residues. For the CDR3, the DNA is TGTGCCAGCAGTTTAGACAGGGGCGACTATGGCTACACCTTC. Translating gives CASSLDRGDYGYTF.

The chain employs TRBV6-5 and TRBJ1-4, with TRBD1 matching over 10 bases. The ends lost 6 bases at V and 8 bases at J; junction bases unmatched: 6. Germline lookup yields CDR1 MNHEY and CDR2 SVGAGI. The CDR3 spans 14 residues. This CDR3 is CASSRQGAWEKLFF. For the CDR3, the DNA is TGTGCCAGCAGCCGACAGGGGGCTTGGGAAAAACTGTTTTTT.

This chain uses TRBV19 with TRBJ2-7; D uncertain. The CDR3 is 15 residues long. The V end lost 4 bases, the J end lost 2 bases, and 15 bases lay between the germline ends. Germline loops: CDR1 LNHDA, CDR2 SQIVND (reference sequence). This chain's CDR3 is CASSTFLTDTYEQYF. The CDR3 DNA sequence: TGTGCCAGTAGTACCTTCCTTACCGACACCTACGAGCAGTACTTC. The variable domain in full, with the rest retrieved from reference TRBV19 and TRBJ2-7, is DGGITQSPKYLFRKEGQNVTLSCEQNLNHDAMYWYRQDPGQGLRLIYYSQIVNDFQKGDIAEGYSVSREKKESFPLTVTSAQKNPTAFYLCASSTFLTDTYEQYFGPGTRLTVT.

This clone was detected only a few times. The genes are TRBV9 and TRBJ2-3, with 8 bases aligning to TRBD2. CDR3 length: 15 amino acids. CDR1 is SGDLS and CDR2 is YYNGEE in the germline V gene. Germline trimming cut 6 bases from V and 0 bases from J; bases unmatched to any gene: 6. The CDR3 DNA reads TGTGCCAGCACGGGGGGGCCCATTAGCACAGATACGCAGTATTTT. This codes for CASTGGPISTDTQYF.

In this sample, this clone turned up once. V gene TRBV7-3 combines with J gene TRBJ1-6, with no clear D. Germline V gene sequence: CDR1 SGHTA, CDR2 FQGTGA. Deletions cut 2 bases from V and 5 bases from J, with 10 bases between. The CDR3 consists of 15 residues. The CDR3 coding sequence is TGTGCCAGCAGCTTATTGGCGGGCGATAATTCACCCCTCCACTTT. Encoded protein: CASSLLAGDNSPLHF.

The chain carries TRBV5-5 and TRBJ1-6; D unresolved. This CDR3 is 16 amino acids long. CDR1 and CDR2 from the germline V gene are SGHKS and YYEKEE (reference sequence). The V end was cut by 4 bases, the J end by 5 bases, with 16 bases between. The CDR3: CASSLLSFGNNSPLHF. DNA of the CDR3: TGTGCCAGCAGCCTTCTTAGCTTTGGAAATAATTCACCCCTCCACTTT.

This chain joins TRBV30 and TRBJ1-1, with D unclear. Germline V gene sequence: CDR1 GTSNPN, CDR2 SVGIG (reference sequence). This CDR3 comprises 12 residues. V was pared by 5 bases and J by 3 bases, with 10 bases between. The DNA for the CDR3 is TGTGCCTGGGACCTCGGGGACACTGAAGCTTTCTTT. Encoded protein: CAWDLGDTEAFF.

This clone turned up a few times. The rearrangement links TRBV9 to TRBJ1-2; D might be TRBD1 (6 bases). V was shortened by 0 bases and J by 4 bases, with 10 bases between the two germline ends. Germline CDR1 reads SGDLS; CDR2 reads YYNGEE. The CDR3 is 14 residues long. The CDR3 DNA is TGTGCCAGCAGCGTAGGGACAGAGCCCTATGGCTACACCTTC. Translated: CASSVGTEPYGYTF.

The V and J genes are TRBV30 and TRBJ2-1; D call uncertain. The CDR3 is 10 residues long. Germline V lookup: CDR1 GTSNPN, CDR2 SVGIG (reference sequence). V lost 5 bases and J lost 7, with 6 bases in between. In nucleotides, the CDR3 is TGTGCCTGGGCCCGGAATGAGCAGTTCTTC. It encodes CAWARNEQFF.

The chain recombines TRBV5-4 with TRBJ2-3; no reliable D call. The germline V and J ends were trimmed by 1 base and 3 bases, with 9 bases remaining between them. CDR3 length: 14 residues. Germline CDR1 reads SGHNT; CDR2 reads YYREEE (reference sequence). CDR3 in DNA: TGTGCCAGCAGCTTGAGGTCAGCGACAGATACGCAGTATTTT. Its translation is CASSLRSATDTQYF.

The V gene is TRBV10-1, the J gene TRBJ2-3, with a tentative D call TRBD2 (5 bases). CDR1 and CDR2 (germline): WNHNN, SYGVQD (reference sequence). The CDR3 has 15 amino acids. The germline V and J ends were trimmed by 2 bases and 1 base, with 10 bases remaining between them. In DNA, the CDR3 is TGCGCCAGCAGTGAGGGAGGAGCGGGCACAGATACGCAGTATTTT. Translating it yields CASSEGGAGTDTQYF.

The rearrangement uses TRBV25-1 and TRBJ2-7; D gene unclear. The CDR3 has 11 residues. Trimming stripped 4 bases from V and 6 bases from J, with 7 bases between. In germline, CDR1 is MGHDK, CDR2 SYGVNS. The CDR3, as DNA: TGTGCCAGCAGTGTGAGTACCGAGCAGTACTTC. Its protein product is CASSVSTEQYF.

The genes are TRBV19 and TRBJ2-3, with D perhaps matching TRBD2 (6 bases). The CDR3 is 13 amino acids. Trimming removed 10 bases from V and 5 bases from J, with 16 bases in between. Germline CDR1 LNHDA, CDR2 SQIVND (reference sequence). DNA for the CDR3: TGTGCCACTCGGGACTCCCGCTTAGATACGCAGTATTTT. Protein sequence: CATRDSRLDTQYF.

The chain combines TRBV13 with TRBJ2-5, with 7 bases fitting TRBD2. J lost 7 bases, V lost 6 bases, and 17 bases had no gene match. The CDR3 loop spans 16 amino acids. CDR1 is PRHDT, CDR2 FYEKMQ, per germline (reference sequence). CDR3 region: CASSSLAVVDRRTQYF. The DNA of the CDR3 is TGTGCCAGCAGTAGCCTAGCGGTGGTAGACCGTAGGACCCAGTACTTC.

J is TRBJ1-1 and V is TRBV6-4; D is ambiguous. Trimming shortened V by 0 bases and J by 3 bases, and 5 bases separated the two germline ends. The CDR3 has 13 amino acids. Germline V gene data show CDR1 as MRHNA and CDR2 as SNTAGT. The CDR3 DNA sequence: TGTGCCAGCAGTGACTCTCGAGACACTGAAGCTTTCTTT. Translation gives CASSDSRDTEAFF.

The rearrangement uses TRBV4-3 and TRBJ1-2, with TRBD1 matching 7 bases. The J segment lost 5 bases and the V segment lost 0 bases, leaving 6 bases of the junction unmatched. Germline V gives CDR1 LGHNA, CDR2 YSLEER. The length of the CDR3 is 15 residues. The CDR3 nucleotides are TGCGCCAGCAGCCAAGATACCCCGGACAGGTATGGCTACACCTTC. Its protein is CASSQDTPDRYGYTF.

Ten or more counts support this clone. This sequence joins TRBV5-1 and TRBJ1-4; 9 bases line up with TRBD1. The trim removed 4 bases at V and 2 bases at J, leaving 3 bases unmatched. This CDR3 comprises 15 residues. Germline CDR1 SGHRS, CDR2 YFSETQ. CDR3 DNA sequence: TGCGCCAGCAGCATGGGACAGGGCACTAATGAAAAACTGTTTTTT. Translating it yields CASSMGQGTNEKLFF.

This chain joins TRBV7-8 and TRBJ1-2; D gene uncertain. With 1 base removed from V and 6 bases from J, the gap between germline ends came to 9 bases. The CDR3 has 13 residues. Germline V gene lookup returns CDR1 SGHVS and CDR2 FQNEAQ. Here the CDR3 reads CASSLVRVDGYTF. The CDR3 DNA sequence: TGTGCCAGCAGCTTAGTTCGGGTGGATGGCTACACCTTC.

In its sample, this clone was seen once. The chain employs TRBV18 and TRBJ2-2, with 12 positions matching TRBD2. The length of the CDR3 is 18 residues. V shed 3 bases, J shed 0 bases, and the junction held 5 bases outside the gene matches. CDR1 KGHSH and CDR2 LQKENI come from the germline V gene. This CDR3 is CASSPRLAGGTNTGELFF. The CDR3 nucleotides are TGTGCCAGCTCACCTCGTCTAGCGGGGGGGACGAACACCGGGGAGCTGTTTTTT.

The rearrangement uses TRBV6-2 or TRBV6-3 and TRBJ1-5, with 8 bases that match TRBD1. The V gene end was trimmed by 2 bases and the J gene end by 5 bases; junction bases not matched to a gene: 11. The CDR3 has 17 amino acids. CDR1 and CDR2 from the germline V gene are MNHEY and SVGEGT. The CDR3 spells CASSYETGQGIDQPQHF. The CDR3 bases are TGTGCCAGCAGTTACGAAACAGGACAGGGCATAGATCAGCCCCAGCATTTT.

The V and J genes are TRBV19 and TRBJ2-2, with 11 bases lining up with TRBD2. J lost 3 bases, V lost 3 bases, and 6 bases had no gene match. The germline V gene encodes CDR1 LNHDA and CDR2 SQIVND (reference sequence). The CDR3 has 17 residues. The CDR3 sequence is CASSMKLAGDDTGELFF. The CDR3 nucleotides read TGTGCCAGTAGTATGAAACTAGCGGGGGACGACACCGGGGAGCTGTTTTTT. Supplemented by reference TRBV19 and TRBJ2-2, the full variable domain reads DGGITQSPKYLFRKEGQNVTLSCEQNLNHDAMYWYRQDPGQGLRLIYYSQIVNDFQKGDIAEGYSVSREKKESFPLTVTSAQKNPTAFYLCASSMKLAGDDTGELFFGEGSRLTVL.

The chain joins TRBV10-1 to TRBJ1-1; D ambiguous. Germline CDR1 and CDR2: WNHNN and SYGVQD (reference sequence). Trimming removed 6 bases from V and 1 base from J, with 6 bases in between. This CDR3 region has 12 residues. CDR3 residues: CASRGPNTEAFF. As DNA, the CDR3 is TGCGCCAGCAGGGGCCCGAACACTGAAGCTTTCTTT.

The V gene is TRBV19, the J gene TRBJ2-2, with a weak D call TRBD2 (5 bases). V gave up 7 bases and J gave up 0 bases, with 15 bases separating them. The CDR3 is 16 amino acids. Germline CDR1 and CDR2: LNHDA and SQIVND (reference sequence). This CDR3 is CASTPLGVTNTGELFF. As DNA, the CDR3 is TGTGCCAGTACTCCACTGGGAGTGACGAACACCGGGGAGCTGTTTTTT.

The chain links TRBV30 to TRBJ1-5; D remains unclear. The CDR3 covers 13 residues. V was cut by 4 bases and J by 5 bases, with 12 bases left in between. Germline V CDR1 and CDR2: GTSNPN, SVGIG (reference sequence). The CDR3 bases are TGTGCCTGGAATGCAGGATTGGATCAGCCCCAGCATTTT. The encoded protein is CAWNAGLDQPQHF.

The J gene is TRBJ2-1, the V gene TRBV6-2 or TRBV6-3, with 10 bases lining up with TRBD1. This CDR3 comprises 16 residues. V shed 3 bases and J 6 bases; nucleotides not matched to a gene: 8. CDR1 MNHEY and CDR2 SVGEGT come from the germline V gene. The CDR3 DNA follows: TGTGCCAGCAGTTATGGTGGGGGGACAGGGGTCAATGAGCAGTTCTTC. It specifies CASSYGGGTGVNEQFF.

The V gene is TRBV6-5, the J gene TRBJ2-3; maybe TRBD2 (5 bases). The CDR3 consists of 14 residues. V was cut by 5 bases and J by 5 bases, with 14 bases left in between. CDR1 and CDR2 from the germline V gene are MNHEY and SVGAGI. The CDR3 DNA reads as TGTGCCAGCAGTCTCGACAAAGCGGTAGATACGCAGTATTTT. Encoded protein: CASSLDKAVDTQYF.

This chain joins TRBV30 and TRBJ1-4; possibly TRBD1 for D (5 bases). This CDR3 region has 15 residues. Trimming left V 2 bases short and J 7 bases short, with 17 bases between. Germline V gene data show CDR1 as GTSNPN and CDR2 as SVGIG (reference sequence). The CDR3 loop reads CAWSRQGSASEKLFF. The CDR3 DNA sequence: TGTGCCTGGAGTCGGCAGGGCTCAGCGAGTGAAAAACTGTTTTTT.

The chain is built from TRBV5-1 and TRBJ1-1; the D gene is possibly TRBD1 (6 bases). V shed 4 bases and J shed 2 bases, with 18 bases lying between them. CDR1 and CDR2 (germline): SGHRS, YFSETQ. The CDR3 contains 16 residues. Here the CDR3 DNA reads TGCGCCAGCAGCGCGCAACCGGGACACGTAAACACTGAAGCTTTCTTT. Its translation: CASSAQPGHVNTEAFF.

Comment on this clone: This sample also contains other DNA sequences that code for the same CDR3. The chain recombines TRBV6-5 with TRBJ2-7; 8 positions match TRBD1. There are 15 residues in the CDR3. The ends lost 0 bases at V and 2 bases at J; junction bases unmatched: 3. CDR1 MNHEY and CDR2 SVGAGI come from the germline V gene. CDR3 in DNA: TGTGCCAGCAGTTACTCCGACAGGGGCCCCTACGAGCAGTACTTC. Translating it yields CASSYSDRGPYEQYF.